Given below is one TCR beta chain in context. Its antigen is unknown. This sample is part of a study of cytomegalovirus exposure and HLA in healthy donors. The study, taken as a whole, reports: A cluster of highly shared sequence variants was likely a sequencing artifact. The authors listed 150 to 200 TCR beta chains as cytomegalovirus-associated. Researchers reported from a later analysis that most CMV-associated TCR beta chains appeared HLA-restricted. TCR beta chains associated with HLA were, in a later analysis, more clonally expanded than equally common others.

The PCR used 60 Vbeta and 13 Jbeta primers. The table came from immunoSEQ multiplex PCR; TCRdb's copy has only in-frame clones and leaves some out. The sample has 65,000 to 90,000 clones; approximately 79% are singletons. Sequencing input: PBMCs. The source of this sequence is a man aged 30-40 years in good health and CMV-seronegative.

This CDR3 is CASNVVKRYEQYF. In DNA form, the CDR3 reads TGTGCCAGCAACGTCGTCAAGCGTTACGAGCAGTACTTC. The rearrangement joins TRBV2 to TRBJ2-7; no reliable D call. The V and J ends lost 7 bases and 4 bases respectively, with 14 bases between them. This CDR3 is 13 amino acids long. Germline V gene data show CDR1 as SNHLY and CDR2 as FYNNEI.